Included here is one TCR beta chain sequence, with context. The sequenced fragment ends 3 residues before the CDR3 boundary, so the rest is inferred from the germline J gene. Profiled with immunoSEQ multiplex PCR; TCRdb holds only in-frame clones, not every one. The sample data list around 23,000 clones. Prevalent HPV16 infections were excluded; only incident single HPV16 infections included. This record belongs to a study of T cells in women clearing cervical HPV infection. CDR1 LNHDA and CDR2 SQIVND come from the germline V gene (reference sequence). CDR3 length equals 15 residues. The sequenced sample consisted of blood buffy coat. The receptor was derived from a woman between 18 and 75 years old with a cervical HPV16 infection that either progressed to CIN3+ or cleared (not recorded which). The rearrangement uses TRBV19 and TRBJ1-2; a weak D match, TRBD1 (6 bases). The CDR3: CASSISDRPSYDYTF. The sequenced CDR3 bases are TGTGCCAGTAGTATTTCCGACAGGCCCTCCTACGAC.